These T cell receptor beta chains were read from a single sample in a study of blood T cells in healthy people across ages. TCRdb passed the 5' RACE reads through MiXCR, listing each CDR3 protein once. The data hold 800,000 or so distinct CDR3 sequences, with 20% to 25% observed a single time. These same data were also listed under a study on T cells of mothers and their children.

Sample: blood. The receptors come from a boy aged 5-17 years in good health. Both conserved end residues are part of each CDR3. The order of the fields is clone size, J gene, D gene, V gene, CDR3 DNA, CDR3 protein. A D gene is named only where the DNA matches it firmly. Clone size is given for some rows only: seen once, a few or many times, or a class if the clone is expanded.

size: few; J: TRBJ1-2; D: TRBD1; V: TRBV4-3; DNA: TGCGCCAGCAACTTCATGGGACAGGGATTTACCGATGGCTACACCTTC; CDR3: CASNFMGQGFTDGYTF
size: few; J: TRBJ2-1; D: TRBD1; V: TRBV27; DNA: TGTGCCAGCAATTGGGGGACAGGGGGCTACAATGAGCAGTTCTTC; CDR3: CASNWGTGGYNEQFF
size: .; J: TRBJ1-2; D: .; V: TRBV18; DNA: TGTGCCAGCTCAGATACGGGCCCGCCTGGCTACACCTTC; CDR3: CASSDTGPPGYTF
size: .; J: TRBJ2-7; D: .; V: TRBV4-2; DNA: TGTGCCAGCAGCCAAGAGTCGACAGGACTGTACGAGCAGTACTTC; CDR3: CASSQESTGLYEQYF
size: many; J: TRBJ2-7; D: TRBD1; V: TRBV28; DNA: TGTGCCAGCAGTTTAAACAGGGGAATCAGCGAGCAGTACTTC; CDR3: CASSLNRGISEQYF
size: .; J: TRBJ1-1; D: .; V: TRBV20-1; DNA: TGCAGTGCTATTGGTACCACTGAAGCTTTCTTT; CDR3: CSAIGTTEAFF
size: .; J: TRBJ2-1; D: .; V: TRBV24-1; DNA: TGTGCCACCAGTCCAGGGGTGAGCTCCTACAATGAGCAGTTCTTC; CDR3: CATSPGVSSYNEQFF
size: .; J: TRBJ2-4; D: .; V: TRBV11-2; DNA: TGTGCCAGCAGCTTAGTGAATATCCGGGAGACGAAACCCAGACTAGCCAAAAACATTCAGTACTTC; CDR3: CASSLVNIRETKPRLAKNIQYF
size: .; J: TRBJ1-4; D: TRBD1; V: TRBV7-9; DNA: TGTGCCATTCTACAGGGGTCGGCTAATGAAAAACTGTTTTTT; CDR3: CAILQGSANEKLFF
size: once; J: TRBJ1-1; D: .; V: TRBV2; DNA: TGTGCCAGCAGCGACACTACTGAAGCTTTCTTT; CDR3: CASSDTTEAFF
size: .; J: TRBJ2-1; D: TRBD2; V: TRBV20-1; DNA: TGCAGTGCTACCGACTTACTAGCGGGAGGGAACAATGAGCAGTTCTTC; CDR3: CSATDLLAGGNNEQFF
size: .; J: TRBJ2-3; D: TRBD1; V: TRBV20-1; DNA: TGCAGTGCTACCACAGGGACAGATACGCAGTGTTTT; CDR3: CSATTGTDTQCF
size: .; J: TRBJ2-3; D: .; V: TRBV4-3; DNA: TGCGCCAGCAGCCACCTAGGAACAGATACGCAGTATTTT; CDR3: CASSHLGTDTQYF
size: .; J: TRBJ2-7; D: .; V: TRBV20-1; DNA: TGCAGTGCAGGGGACGGTTCCTACGAGCAGTACTTC; CDR3: CSAGDGSYEQYF
size: few; J: TRBJ2-7; D: .; V: TRBV4-1; DNA: TGCGCCAGCAGCCAAGTCTTGAGGGTCGATTACGAGCAGTACTTC; CDR3: CASSQVLRVDYEQYF
size: .; J: TRBJ2-5; D: .; V: TRBV7-3; DNA: TGTGCCAGCAGTCCCCGGGGAACAGGGACCCAGTACTTC; CDR3: CASSPRGTGTQYF
size: few; J: TRBJ2-3; D: .; V: TRBV2; DNA: TGTGCCAGCAGCCCAGAGGAGGGACCACACACAGATACGCAGTATTTT; CDR3: CASSPEEGPHTDTQYF